A single sample is the source of the 15 T cell receptor beta chains below, sequenced in a study of cytomegalovirus exposure and HLA in healthy donors. Libraries were prepared by immunoSEQ multiplex PCR; TCRdb keeps only in-frame clonotypes and omits some of them. The sample carries some 180,000 clones, about 81% recorded once. Sequencing used PBMCs. The receptors derive from a young woman in good health and CMV-seronegative.

The chain employs TRBV6-5 and TRBJ2-5, with TRBD1 identical over 10 bases. V was pared by 6 bases and J by 4 bases, with 8 bases of the junction left unmatched. The CDR3 has 15 residues. Germline V gives CDR1 MNHEY, CDR2 SVGAGI. CDR3 in amino acids: CASRFDRGQGETQYF. The CDR3 DNA is TGTGCCAGCAGATTCGACAGGGGGCAAGGAGAGACCCAGTACTTC.

The chain links TRBV2 to TRBJ2-7, with D possibly TRBD2 on 7 matching bases. The V end was cut by 11 bases, the J end by 1 base, with 15 bases between. CDR1 is SNHLY, CDR2 FYNNEI, per germline. This CDR3 is 13 amino acids long. CDR3 DNA: TGTGCCGGAGGGGGGGACACTTCCTACGAGCAGTACTTC. It is translated as CAGGGDTSYEQYF.

The V call is TRBV4-1, the J call TRBJ2-7; 8 nucleotides agree with TRBD1. The CDR3 is 15 residues long. Unmatched junction bases numbered 6, after V lost 4 bases and J lost 1 base. CDR1 is MGHRA, CDR2 YSYEKL, per germline. Here the CDR3 DNA reads TGCGCCAGCAGCCCGGGGACAGGTCGTTCCTACGAGCAGTACTTC. The encoded protein is CASSPGTGRSYEQYF.

The chain links TRBV29-1 to TRBJ1-1; D is perhaps TRBD1 (6 bases). Trimming pared 7 bases from V and 3 bases from J, leaving 9 bases between. The CDR3 covers 11 residues. Germline V gene lookup returns CDR1 SQVTM and CDR2 ANQGSEA. CDR3 nucleotide sequence: TGCAGCGCTGGACAGCACACTGAAGCTTTCTTT. It yields the protein CSAGQHTEAFF.

This chain uses TRBV29-1 with TRBJ1-2; D may be TRBD1 (6 bases). This CDR3 has 15 residues. V was clipped by 5 bases and J by 4 bases, with 20 bases between them. Germline V CDR1 and CDR2: SQVTM, ANQGSEA. The CDR3 nucleotides read TGCAGCGTTCCCTACTCGGACAGCATAACCTATGGCTACACCTTC. It translates to CSVPYSDSITYGYTF.

This clone was observed once. The rearrangement uses TRBV7-2 and TRBJ2-3; 10 bases are shared with TRBD1. Germline V gene data show CDR1 as SGHTA and CDR2 as FQGNSA. The CDR3 has 13 amino acids. V shed 11 bases, J shed 12 bases, and the junction held 14 bases outside the gene matches. The CDR3 nucleotides are TGTGCCCTTGGCCGAAGGGGACAGGGGTACCAGTATTTT. This translates into CALGRRGQGYQYF.

The CDR3 loop reads CASSQPLKRGHGGTDTRSGYTF. The DNA for the CDR3 is TGCGCCAGCAGCCAACCGCTAAAACGGGGTCACGGAGGGACAGACACTCGAAGTGGCTACACCTTC. V gene TRBV4-1 combines with J gene TRBJ1-2; TRBD1 aligns across 7 bases. The J segment lost 7 bases and the V segment lost 2 bases, leaving 31 bases of the junction unmatched. CDR3 length: 22 amino acids. The germline gives CDR1 MGHRA, CDR2 YSYEKL.

The chain's CDR3 is CAETNTLSGNTIYF. The DNA of the CDR3 is TGTGCCGAGACAAACACCCTATCTGGAAACACCATATATTTT. The chain recombines TRBV5-8 with TRBJ1-3; no clear D. Germline V CDR1 and CDR2: SGHTS, YDEGEE. V lost 10 bases to trimming and J lost 1 base, with 15 bases between them. This CDR3 contains 14 residues.

This rearrangement joins TRBV9 to TRBJ1-6; TRBD1 matches at 7 bases. CDR1 and CDR2 (germline): SGDLS, YYNGEE. This CDR3 has 13 amino acids. The trim removed 4 bases at V and 8 bases at J, leaving 3 bases unmatched. The CDR3 DNA sequence: TGTGCCAGCAGCAAAACAGGGGATTCACCCCTCCACTTT. Protein: CASSKTGDSPLHF.

This clone was picked up one time. This sequence joins TRBV4-1 and TRBJ2-1; tentatively, D is TRBD2 (5 bases). The germline CDR1 and CDR2 sequences are MGHRA and YSYEKL. CDR3 size: 15 residues. V lost 3 bases and J lost 3, with 12 bases in between. In nucleotides, the CDR3 is TGCGCCAGCAGCCAGGCGACGAGGGTCTACAATGAGCAGTTCTTC. Its translation: CASSQATRVYNEQFF.

This chain joins TRBV6-1 and TRBJ1-2, with 7 nucleotides matching TRBD1. The CDR3 totals 14 residues. The V segment lost 5 bases and the J segment 7 bases; nucleotides outside the gene matches: 10. Germline V lookup: CDR1 MNHNS, CDR2 SASEGT. The CDR3 sequence is CASSRTGATSGYTF. The CDR3 region has the DNA TGTGCCAGCAGTAGGACAGGTGCCACGAGTGGCTACACCTTC.

The rearrangement joins TRBV5-1 to TRBJ2-5, with TRBD1 as a possible D gene (7 bases). V gave up 4 bases and J gave up 2 bases, with 15 bases separating them. Germline V gene lookup returns CDR1 SGHRS and CDR2 YFSETQ. The CDR3 has 15 amino acids. This CDR3 reads CASSPTQGRQETQYF. CDR3 in DNA: TGCGCCAGCAGCCCAACACAGGGGAGGCAAGAGACCCAGTACTTC.

This clone was found once. The rearrangement links TRBV6-1 to TRBJ1-1, with 7 bases aligning to TRBD1. Germline V gene lookup returns CDR1 MNHNS and CDR2 SASEGT. The V and J ends lost 5 bases and 4 bases, in that order; junction bases with no gene match: 10. The CDR3 is made up of 15 amino acids. The CDR3 DNA reads TGTGCCAGCAGTTGGCAGGGGGAGGCCGGCACTGAAGCTTTCTTT. This gives the protein CASSWQGEAGTEAFF.

This chain uses TRBV2 with TRBJ2-2; 7 positions match TRBD1. Unmatched junction bases numbered 11, after V lost 8 bases and J lost 5 bases. Germline lookup yields CDR1 SNHLY and CDR2 FYNNEI. The CDR3 sequence is 15 residues long. CDR3 amino acids: CASQQSGGRTGELFF. The CDR3 DNA follows: TGTGCCAGCCAGCAATCAGGGGGTCGAACCGGGGAGCTGTTTTTT.

This clone was recorded a few times. This rearrangement joins TRBV5-6 to TRBJ2-7; no clear D gene. The CDR3 totals 12 residues. CDR1 is SGHDT, CDR2 YYEEEE, per germline. V was cut by 2 bases and J by 3 bases, with 6 bases left in between. The CDR3 coding sequence is TGTGCCAGCAGCTTACGAGACTACGAGCAGTACTTC. It is translated as CASSLRDYEQYF. Looking up the rest from reference TRBV5-6 and TRBJ2-7 gives the full variable domain: DAGVTQSPTHLIKTRGQQVTLRCSPKSGHDTVSWYQQALGQGPQFIFQYYEEEERQRGNFPDRFSGHQFPNYSSELNVNALLLGDSALYLCASSLRDYEQYFGPGTRLTVT.